These 19 T cell receptor beta chains originate from one sample sequenced in a study of T cell responses to AZD1222 COVID-19 vaccine. Sequencing was performed with immunoSEQ multiplex PCR; in TCRdb, only in-frame clones are kept and a portion is missing. The sample shows roughly 200,000 clones, roughly 94% of them seen only once. The sample consisted of peripheral blood, taken 28 days after the second dose of the MenACWY control vaccine. The receptors were sampled from an adult who received the MenACWY meningococcal vaccine as a control.

The chain combines TRBV7-6 with TRBJ2-3, with 7 bases aligning to TRBD1. V trimming: 4 bases; J trimming: 3 bases; junction bases outside the gene matches: 16. Per the germline V gene, CDR1 is SGHVS and CDR2 is FNYEAQ. The CDR3 contains 18 residues. CDR3 nucleotide sequence: TGTGCCAGCAGCTCTCCCCCGCAGGGGGATTGGGTTACAGATACGCAGTATTTT. It is translated as CASSSPPQGDWVTDTQYF.

The chain has TRBV18 and TRBJ2-7, with TRBD2 matching over 10 bases. The length of the CDR3 is 15 residues. With V trimmed by 2 bases and J by 2 bases, 3 bases remained unmatched. Germline V lookup: CDR1 KGHSH, CDR2 LQKENI. CDR3 residues: CASSPELAGTYEQYF. The CDR3 DNA reads as TGTGCCAGCTCACCAGAACTAGCGGGGACCTACGAGCAGTACTTC.

This rearrangement joins TRBV6-2 or TRBV6-3 to TRBJ2-7, with 8 nucleotides matching TRBD2. V dropped 4 bases and J dropped 0; count of bases not matched to a gene: 5. Germline V gene lookup returns CDR1 MNHEY and CDR2 SVGEGT. There are 15 residues in the CDR3. This CDR3 reads CASSSKAGASYEQYF. CDR3 sequence (DNA): TGTGCCAGCAGTTCAAAAGCGGGGGCCTCCTACGAGCAGTACTTC.

This clone was recorded once. The chain couples TRBV19 to TRBJ2-7; 7 bases align to TRBD2. V lost 8 bases, J lost 2 bases, and 9 bases stayed unmatched. This CDR3 is 14 amino acids long. Germline V CDR1 and CDR2: LNHDA, SQIVND (reference sequence). The CDR3 DNA reads as TGTGCCAGTGGATCGGGCGGGAGTACCTACGAGCAGTACTTC. Translated: CASGSGGSTYEQYF.

This chain links TRBV6-2 or TRBV6-3 with TRBJ1-6; D gene unclear. Trimming took 2 bases from V and 9 from J, leaving 14 bases between them. Per germline, CDR1 MNHEY and CDR2 SVGEGT. The CDR3 spans 15 residues. The CDR3 sequence: CASSYQSTIGSPLHF. The CDR3, as DNA: TGTGCCAGCAGTTACCAGTCTACGATAGGTTCACCCCTCCACTTT.

Only one count was recorded for this clone. Here the CDR3 reads CASSWGTSGDSYEQYF. CDR3 sequence (DNA): TGTGCCAGCAGCTGGGGGACTAGCGGGGACTCCTACGAGCAGTACTTC. The gene calls are TRBV5-4 and TRBJ2-7; 13 positions match TRBD2. The CDR3 runs 16 residues. The junction had 3 bases not matched to a gene; V was cut back by 3 bases and J by 0 bases. Germline V gene data show CDR1 as SGHNT and CDR2 as YYREEE (reference sequence).

The gene calls are TRBV7-2 and TRBJ1-4; D is unclear. CDR3 length: 15 amino acids. V shed 5 bases and J shed 7 bases, with 17 bases lying between them. Germline V gene sequence: CDR1 SGHTA, CDR2 FQGNSA. The CDR3 region is CASSPPGFPGEKLFF. The CDR3 bases are TGTGCCAGCAGCCCCCCGGGGTTTCCAGGTGAAAAACTGTTTTTT.

This clone was seen only once. The J gene is TRBJ1-1, the V gene TRBV19, with D tentatively TRBD1 (6 bases). V was cut by 2 bases and J by 0 bases, with 7 bases left in between. The CDR3 covers 14 residues. Per germline, CDR1 LNHDA and CDR2 SQIVND (reference sequence). The CDR3 region has the DNA TGTGCCAGTAGTATACCAGGGGTGAACACTGAAGCTTTCTTT. As protein: CASSIPGVNTEAFF.

This chain links TRBV5-1 with TRBJ2-3; D unresolved. Germline-derived CDR1 and CDR2 are SGHRS and YFSETQ. The CDR3 runs 11 residues. V dropped 4 bases and J dropped 8 bases, with 8 bases sitting between them. CDR3 amino acids: CASSEDITQYF. DNA of the CDR3: TGCGCCAGCAGCGAGGATATTACGCAGTATTTT.

The chain carries TRBV12-3 or TRBV12-4 and TRBJ2-1, with D maybe TRBD1 (5 bases). Between the trimmed V and J ends, which lost 5 bases and 5 bases, there was a span of 10 bases. The CDR3 is made up of 13 amino acids. This CDR3 is CASSLTVDNEQFF. CDR3 sequence (DNA): TGTGCCAGCAGTCTGACAGTGGACAATGAGCAGTTCTTC.

The chain is built from TRBV2 and TRBJ2-4, with 9 bases aligning to TRBD1. The CDR3 covers 15 residues. CDR1 is SNHLY, CDR2 FYNNEI, per germline. V shed 1 base and J 7 bases; nucleotides not matched to a gene: 5. The CDR3 DNA reads as TGTGCCAGCAGTGAAGTTGGGGGACAGGGTAACATTCAGTACTTC. Translated, it gives CASSEVGGQGNIQYF.

J is TRBJ2-4 and V is TRBV9; TRBD2 might be the D (6 bases). The germline V gene has CDR1 SGDLS and CDR2 YYNGEE. The length of the CDR3 is 14 residues. The V and J ends lost 4 bases and 5 bases respectively, with 13 bases between them. The CDR3 DNA reads TGTGCCAGCAGCTTTGGGGACTTACAAAACATTCAGTACTTC. Residues: CASSFGDLQNIQYF. The full variable domain, with the rest looked up from reference TRBV9 and TRBJ2-4, is DSGVTQTPKHLITATGQRVTLRCSPRSGDLSVYWYQQSLDQGLQFLIQYYNGEERAKGNILERFSAQQFPDLHSELNLSSLELGDSALYFCASSFGDLQNIQYFGAGTRLSVL.

This chain uses TRBV7-2 with TRBJ2-3, with TRBD1 identical over 8 bases. Germline V gene lookup returns CDR1 SGHTA and CDR2 FQGNSA. The CDR3 totals 13 residues. V lost 5 bases and J lost 8; bases outside the gene matches: 6. CDR3 amino acids: CASSPGTGVTQYF. CDR3 nucleotide sequence: TGTGCCAGCAGCCCCGGGACAGGAGTTACGCAGTATTTT. Filled out from reference TRBV7-2 and TRBJ2-3, the complete variable domain reads GAGVSQSPSNKVTEKGKDVELRCDPISGHTALYWYRQSLGQGLEFLIYFQGNSAPDKSGLPSDRFSAERTGGSVSTLTIQRTQQEDSAVYLCASSPGTGVTQYFGPGTRLTVL.

J is TRBJ2-2 and V is TRBV7-9, with 12 nucleotides matching TRBD1. Looked up from germline, CDR1 is SEHNR and CDR2 is FQNEAQ (reference sequence). Losses at the gene ends were 4 bases for V and 6 bases for J; bases not matched to a gene: 6. The CDR3 is made up of 16 amino acids. CDR3: CASSSPGQGAAGELFF. The CDR3 DNA sequence: TGTGCCAGCAGCTCCCCGGGACAGGGGGCCGCCGGGGAGCTGTTTTTT.

This chain joins TRBV28 and TRBJ2-1; either TRBD1 or TRBD2 may supply D (5 bases each). The V gene lost 7 bases and the J gene lost 7 bases, with 20 bases spanning the gap. The germline V gene has CDR1 MDHEN and CDR2 SYDVKM. There are 15 residues in the CDR3. CDR3 loop: CASNNDRGAVNEQFF. The CDR3 nucleotides read TGTGCCAGCAATAATGATAGGGGAGCGGTGAATGAGCAGTTCTTC.

This clone appeared once. This chain connects TRBV5-1 to TRBJ2-5; no clear D gene. V was clipped by 7 bases and J by 5 bases, with 9 bases between them. CDR3 length: 11 amino acids. Germline loops: CDR1 SGHRS, CDR2 YFSETQ. Here the CDR3 reads CASEFGETQYF. In nucleotides, the CDR3 is TGCGCCAGCGAATTTGGGGAGACCCAGTACTTC.

The chain recombines TRBV7-2 with TRBJ2-7; maybe TRBD1 (5 bases). The CDR3 is 15 residues long. Germline V lookup: CDR1 SGHTA, CDR2 FQGNSA. V lost 2 bases to trimming and J lost 3 bases, with 14 bases between them. The CDR3 nucleotides are TGTGCCAGCAGCTTAAAGGGGCAGGGCGTCTACGAGCAGTACTTC. Translating it yields CASSLKGQGVYEQYF.

V and J are TRBV15 and TRBJ2-6; D unresolved. The CDR3 runs 15 residues. Germline assignment: CDR1 LNHNV and CDR2 YYDKDF (reference sequence). The V end lost 4 bases, the J end lost 0 bases, and 7 bases lay between the germline ends. DNA for the CDR3: TGTGCCACCAGCACATATAACTCTGGGGCCAACGTCCTGACTTTC. This gives the protein CATSTYNSGANVLTF.

The rearrangement uses TRBV7-6 and TRBJ1-2; D is possibly TRBD1 (5 bases). Looked up from germline, CDR1 is SGHVS and CDR2 is FNYEAQ. The V end was cut by 0 bases, the J end by 4 bases, with 6 bases between. The CDR3 length is 13 residues. CDR3 sequence: CASSLAGVYGYTF. The CDR3 DNA sequence: TGTGCCAGCAGCTTAGCAGGGGTCTATGGCTACACCTTC.